The 8 T cell receptor beta chains below come from one sample, sequenced in a study of CXCR3-negative and CXCR3-positive naive CD8 T cells. Libraries were UMI-labeled 5' RACE TRB cDNA. TCRdb re-called the 5' RACE reads, yielding one record per CDR3 amino acid sequence without DNA. The repertoire shows roughly 130,000 distinct CDR3 sequences; the top ten hold 0.5% to 0.6%. Points from the study as a whole: Comparison of naive cells showed more hydrophobic TRB CDR3s in CXCR3-positive than in CXCR3-negative naive cells.

The antigens these receptors bind are not known. Sequencing was done on a sample of naive CXCR3+ CD8+ T cells from blood. As for subset: CD45RO-CCR7+CD27+CD95- naive CD8+ T cells expressing CXCR3 (TNR3+). The receptors stem from a human donor in good health. Some clones in this sample may be carry-over from other donors' samples.

V gene TRBV12-3 or TRBV12-4 combines with J gene TRBJ2-1; no DNA is available, so the TRBD2 call from TCRdb remains unchecked. There are 13 residues in the CDR3. The CDR3: CASQPGLGNEQFF.

The rearrangement uses TRBV5-1 and TRBJ2-7. CDR3 size: 13 residues. CDR1 SGHRS and CDR2 YFSETQ come from the germline V gene. Here the CDR3 reads CASSLSLFYEQYF.

The chain combines TRBV5-4 with TRBJ2-7. CDR1 and CDR2 from the germline V gene are SGHNT and YYREEE (reference sequence). The CDR3 runs 12 residues. The CDR3 sequence is CASSPGDHEQYF.

The chain couples TRBV29-1 to TRBJ2-2; the D gene TCRdb calls, TRBD1, cannot be checked with no DNA. The length of the CDR3 is 13 residues. Germline V CDR1 and CDR2: SQVTM, ANQGSEA. CDR3 loop: CSVTGTNTGELFF.

The chain uses TRBV7-9 and TRBJ2-7; no DNA is available, so the TRBD1 call from TCRdb remains unchecked. Germline-derived CDR1 and CDR2 are SEHNR and FQNEAQ (reference sequence). This CDR3 contains 15 residues. The CDR3 spells CASSDRDRGLNEQYF.

The V and J genes are TRBV6-5 and TRBJ1-1. The length of the CDR3 is 17 residues. The germline CDR1 and CDR2 sequences are MNHEY and SVGAGI. CDR3 sequence reads: CASSYVAPRVGDTEAFF.

The V call is TRBV27, the J call TRBJ2-1; TCRdb's assignment of TRBD2 cannot be checked, as there is no DNA. In germline, CDR1 is MNHEY, CDR2 SMNVEV (reference sequence). This CDR3 has 15 amino acids. CDR3 residues: CASSLRAGGYNEQFF.

The V and J genes are TRBV28 and TRBJ2-3; TCRdb's D gene call, TRBD1, goes unchecked for lack of DNA. The germline CDR1 and CDR2 sequences are MDHEN and SYDVKM. This CDR3 is built from 18 residues. CDR3 sequence: CASRRTEVDLMTGDTQYF.